What follows are 27 T cell receptor beta chains derived from one specimen sequenced in a study of cytomegalovirus exposure and HLA in healthy donors. Use of 60 Vbeta and 13 Jbeta primers characterized the PCR. Data came from immunoSEQ multiplex PCR; TCRdb stores just in-frame clones and leaves some out. The sample records about 130,000 clones, 78% being singletons. What was sequenced was PBMCs. The source is a middle-aged woman in good health and CMV-seronegative.

V gene TRBV7-6 combines with J gene TRBJ2-7; TRBD1 aligns across 9 bases. CDR1 and CDR2 from the germline V gene are SGHVS and FNYEAQ. This CDR3 is 15 amino acids long. The J segment lost 1 base and the V segment lost 4 bases, leaving 5 bases of the junction unmatched. The CDR3 DNA is TGTGCCAGCAGCTCTTCGGGACAGGGTTCCTACGAGCAGTACTTC. Its translation is CASSSSGQGSYEQYF.

The rearrangement joins TRBV7-9 to TRBJ1-4, with D unclear. The CDR3 extends over 14 amino acids. The V gene's germline CDR1 is SEHNR and CDR2 FQNEAQ (reference sequence). V dropped 0 bases and J dropped 8 bases, with 10 bases sitting between them. Written as DNA, the CDR3 is TGTGCCAGCAGCTTAGCGGATCGGCGGGAAAAACTGTTTTTT. Protein product: CASSLADRREKLFF.

The chain's CDR3 is CASSYWRQGGTEAFF. CDR3 sequence (DNA): TGTGCCAGCAGTTACTGGAGGCAGGGAGGCACTGAAGCTTTCTTT. The chain joins TRBV6-5 to TRBJ1-1; weak D call: TRBD1 (5 bases). CDR1 MNHEY and CDR2 SVGAGI come from the germline V gene. CDR3 length: 15 residues. The V end lost 1 base, the J end lost 4 bases, and 13 bases lay between the germline ends.

The chain joins TRBV10-1 to TRBJ2-5; D is perhaps TRBD1 (5 bases). The CDR3 is 13 residues long. The ends were cut back, 6 bases at V and 7 bases at J, with 15 bases in the middle. Germline CDR1 WNHNN, CDR2 SYGVQD (reference sequence). The CDR3 region has the DNA TGCGCCAGCAGCCCGGACACCCTCGGGACCCAGTACTTC. Its translation: CASSPDTLGTQYF.

Concerning this clone itself: Mismatch with germline at one junction end may stem from a read error. The chain couples TRBV28 to TRBJ2-4; 9 bases fit TRBD2. The CDR3 extends over 15 amino acids. CDR1 is MDHEN, CDR2 SYDVKM, per germline. CDR3 loop: CASSLVAGVGNSQYF. The CDR3 nucleotides read TGTGCCAGCAGTTTAGTAGCGGGAGTTGGAAACAGTCAGTACTTC.

The V call is TRBV11-2, the J call TRBJ2-1, with 12 bases identical to TRBD2. Germline loops: CDR1 SGHAT, CDR2 FQNNGV. V lost 5 bases and J lost 7; bases outside the gene matches: 6. The CDR3 is 15 amino acids. The CDR3 nucleotides read TGTGCCAGCAGCGAGACTAGCGGGAGAGAGAATGAGCAGTTCTTC. Protein: CASSETSGRENEQFF.

As for this clone: Distinct nucleotide sequences in the sample also encode this CDR3. The chain is built from TRBV30 and TRBJ2-1; 12 nucleotides line up with TRBD1. The CDR3 is 14 residues long. CDR1 is GTSNPN and CDR2 is SVGIG in the germline V gene (reference sequence). J lost 7 bases, V lost 4 bases, and 5 bases had no gene match. The CDR3 sequence is CAWMGQGARNEQFF. CDR3 coding DNA: TGTGCCTGGATGGGACAGGGGGCGCGAAATGAGCAGTTCTTC.

The CDR3 region has the DNA TGTGCCAGTGACTACCGGGACTCTGGGAGTAATGAGCAGTTCTTC. Amino acids: CASDYRDSGSNEQFF. V and J are TRBV6-1 and TRBJ2-1; D perhaps matches TRBD2 (6 bases). The ends were cut back, 9 bases at V and 7 bases at J, with 22 bases in the middle. Germline loops: CDR1 MNHNS, CDR2 SASEGT. The CDR3 spans 15 residues.

This clone was picked up one time. The chain carries TRBV11-2 and TRBJ1-4; TRBD1 matches 7 bases. The CDR3 sequence is 13 residues long. In germline, CDR1 is SGHAT, CDR2 FQNNGV. Unmatched junction bases numbered 8, after V lost 6 bases and J lost 10 bases. As DNA, the CDR3 is TGTGCCAGCAGTCTTCGACAGGGAGTAAAACTGTTTTTT. This encodes CASSLRQGVKLFF.

V is TRBV7-3 and J is TRBJ2-5; D might be TRBD1 (5 bases). The V and J ends lost 2 bases and 5 bases respectively, with 15 bases between them. Germline CDR1 and CDR2: SGHTA and FQGTGA. This CDR3 has 15 residues. The DNA of the CDR3 is TGTGCCAGCAGCTTAGGGTCAGGGCTACAGGAGACCCAGTACTTC. Translating it yields CASSLGSGLQETQYF. The full variable domain, rest sourced from reference TRBV7-3 and TRBJ2-5, is GAGVSQTPSNKVTEKGKYVELRCDPISGHTALYWYRQSLGQGPEFLIYFQGTGAADDSGLPNDRFFAVRPEGSVSTLKIQRTERGDSAVYLCASSLGSGLQETQYFGPGTRLLVL.

The V gene is TRBV5-1, the J gene TRBJ1-6; 7 positions match TRBD1. The CDR3 is made up of 17 amino acids. V gave up 1 base and J gave up 1 base; unmatched junction bases: 5. CDR1 and CDR2 from the germline V gene are SGHRS and YFSETQ. The CDR3 protein is CASSLRGRGSYNSPLHF. In DNA, the CDR3 is TGCGCCAGCAGCTTGCGGGGCAGGGGGTCCTATAATTCACCCCTCCACTTT.

The CDR3 DNA is TGTGCCAGCAGTTTATCCGGGGTGCGGGCACTGGTGGGTCACTACGAGCAGTACTTC. It is translated as CASSLSGVRALVGHYEQYF. The chain combines TRBV28 with TRBJ2-7, with D maybe TRBD2 (5 bases). The CDR3 is 19 residues long. Germline V gene lookup returns CDR1 MDHEN and CDR2 SYDVKM. Between the trimmed V and J ends, which lost 1 base and 3 bases, there was a span of 25 bases.

V is TRBV27 and J is TRBJ2-3; 12 bases align to TRBD2. This CDR3 has 14 residues. Germline V CDR1 and CDR2: MNHEY, SMNVEV (reference sequence). V shed 7 bases, J shed 11 bases, and the junction held 10 bases outside the gene matches. The CDR3 protein is CASNPGLAGAMQYF. The CDR3 region has the DNA TGTGCCAGCAACCCGGGACTAGCGGGCGCAATGCAGTATTTT.

The chain recombines TRBV19 with TRBJ1-4, with D maybe TRBD1 (6 bases). The CDR3 length is 13 residues. Trimming stripped 3 bases from V and 7 bases from J, with 9 bases between. Per the germline V gene, CDR1 is LNHDA and CDR2 is SQIVND (reference sequence). The CDR3 region is CASSMGAGEKLFF. The CDR3 coding sequence is TGTGCCAGTAGTATGGGGGCAGGTGAAAAACTGTTTTTT.

The V call is TRBV4-1, the J call TRBJ1-5; 9 nucleotides align to TRBD1. J lost 2 bases, V lost 0 bases, and 2 bases had no gene match. The CDR3 sequence is 16 residues long. Germline values: CDR1 MGHRA, CDR2 YSYEKL. This chain's CDR3 is CASSQDRDRGNQPQHF. The DNA of the CDR3 is TGCGCCAGCAGCCAAGATCGGGACAGGGGCAATCAGCCCCAGCATTTT.

This clone has a handful of counts. This chain connects TRBV21-1 to TRBJ1-4; the table calls TRBD1, which could not be checked here. TRBV21-1 represents a pseudogene. CDR3 size: 16 residues. The CDR3 DNA reads as TGTGCCAGCAGAAGGGGCACGGTTGCAACTAATGAAAAACTGTTTTTT. Its protein is CASRRGTVATNEKLFF.

The chain uses TRBV5-8 and TRBJ2-2; 10 bases fit TRBD1. The CDR3 is 14 residues long. From germline, CDR1 is SGHTS and CDR2 YDEGEE. Trimming took 6 bases from V and 6 from J; bases not matched to a gene: 5. CDR3 in DNA: TGTGCCAGCATGGACAGGGGGAAGGCCGGGGAGCTGTTTTTT. This codes for CASMDRGKAGELFF.

The V gene is TRBV2, the J gene TRBJ2-1; D is perhaps TRBD2 (5 bases). Per germline, CDR1 SNHLY and CDR2 FYNNEI. V was cut by 1 base and J by 6 bases, with 16 bases left in between. This CDR3 spans 16 amino acids. The CDR3 loop reads CASSEEEGLGSNEQFF. The DNA for the CDR3 is TGTGCCAGCAGTGAAGAAGAGGGTTTAGGGTCCAATGAGCAGTTCTTC.

The chain joins TRBV28 to TRBJ1-5; 7 bases are shared with TRBD1. V shed 5 bases and J 2 bases; nucleotides not matched to a gene: 15. The CDR3 is 18 residues long. Germline lookup yields CDR1 MDHEN and CDR2 SYDVKM. CDR3 residues: CASSRIAQGSLGNQPQHF. The CDR3 coding sequence is TGTGCCAGCAGTCGAATAGCACAGGGGTCGTTGGGCAATCAGCCCCAGCATTTT. Full variable domain (missing parts from reference TRBV28 and TRBJ1-5): DVKVTQSSRYLVKRTGEKVFLECVQDMDHENMFWYRQDPGLGLRLIYFSYDVKMKEKGDIPEGYSVSREKKERFSLILESASTNQTSMYLCASSRIAQGSLGNQPQHFGDGTRLSIL.

The J gene is TRBJ2-7, the V gene TRBV19, with 7 bases matching TRBD1. CDR1 is LNHDA and CDR2 is SQIVND in the germline V gene (reference sequence). After removal of 3 bases from V and 2 bases from J, the junction contained 1 base not matched to a gene. This CDR3 is 13 amino acids long. The CDR3 is CASSIDRAYEQYF. The CDR3 nucleotides are TGTGCCAGTAGTATTGACAGGGCCTACGAGCAGTACTTC.

The chain joins TRBV5-6 to TRBJ1-4; possibly TRBD1 for D (5 bases). The CDR3 has 15 residues. Trimming took off 1 base at V and 6 bases at J, with 13 bases between the two ends. CDR1 is SGHDT, CDR2 YYEEEE, per germline. This chain's CDR3 is CASSLWGDLDEKLFF. The CDR3 DNA follows: TGTGCCAGCAGCTTGTGGGGGGATCTCGATGAAAAACTGTTTTTT.

There are a few counts of this clone. The chain joins TRBV11-1 to TRBJ1-1, with 9 bases identical to TRBD1. V lost 6 bases and J lost 3; bases outside the gene matches: 2. CDR1 and CDR2 (germline): SGHAT, FQDESV (reference sequence). CDR3 length equals 13 residues. CDR3 sequence: CASRTGGDTEAFF. For the CDR3, the DNA is TGTGCCAGCAGGACAGGGGGTGACACTGAAGCTTTCTTT.

This sequence joins TRBV29-1 and TRBJ2-7; TRBD2 matches at 10 bases. J gave up 0 bases and V 6 bases, and 5 bases lay outside the gene matches. Germline loops: CDR1 SQVTM, CDR2 ANQGSEA. CDR3 length equals 14 residues. CDR3 DNA sequence: TGCAGCGTCCCGGGACTAGCGAGCTCCTACGAGCAGTACTTC. This sequence encodes CSVPGLASSYEQYF.

V is TRBV30 and J is TRBJ2-7, with D perhaps TRBD2 (5 bases). V was trimmed by 4 bases and J by 2 bases, leaving 18 bases between them. Germline V gene lookup returns CDR1 GTSNPN and CDR2 SVGIG (reference sequence). The CDR3 is 15 residues long. The CDR3 spells CAWTDLLREPYEQYF. CDR3 in DNA: TGTGCCTGGACCGATCTCCTACGGGAACCCTACGAGCAGTACTTC.

This rearrangement joins TRBV7-9 to TRBJ2-5; perhaps TRBD1 as D (6 bases). CDR3 length: 15 amino acids. Germline values: CDR1 SEHNR, CDR2 FQNEAQ (reference sequence). V was pared by 5 bases and J by 2 bases, with 15 bases between. The CDR3: CASSPPRTAQETQYF. CDR3 nucleotides: TGTGCCAGCAGCCCCCCCCGGACAGCACAAGAGACCCAGTACTTC. Variable domain in full (rest from reference TRBV7-9 and TRBJ2-5): DTGVSQNPRHKITKRGQNVTFRCDPISEHNRLYWYRQTLGQGPEFLTYFQNEAQLEKSRLLSDRFSAERPKGSFSTLEIQRTEQGDSAMYLCASSPPRTAQETQYFGPGTRLLVL.

The V call is TRBV5-4, the J call TRBJ2-2; 7 positions match TRBD2. The V gene end was trimmed by 0 bases and the J gene end by 4 bases; junction bases not matched to a gene: 6. CDR1 and CDR2 from the germline V gene are SGHNT and YYREEE (reference sequence). The CDR3 has 16 amino acids. CDR3 nucleotides: TGTGCCAGCAGCTTGGAGGGTCGCGGGGGCACCGGGGAGCTGTTTTTT. It encodes CASSLEGRGGTGELFF. The whole variable domain, remainder taken from reference TRBV5-4 and TRBJ2-2, is ETGVTQSPTHLIKTRGQQVTLRCSSQSGHNTVSWYQQALGQGPQFIFQYYREEENGRGNFPPRFSGLQFPNYSSELNVNALELDDSALYLCASSLEGRGGTGELFFGEGSRLTVL.

This clone was found once. This sequence joins TRBV10-3 and TRBJ2-7; 12 bases are a match to TRBD1. Germline-derived CDR1 and CDR2 are ENHRY and SYGVKD. After removal of 3 bases from V and 5 bases from J, the junction contained 8 bases not matched to a gene. This CDR3 contains 16 residues. This CDR3 is CAISDGKGTGGDEQYF. CDR3 bases: TGTGCCATCAGTGACGGGAAGGGGACAGGGGGCGACGAGCAGTACTTC.